This T cell receptor (beta chain) appears in the sequencing data of a study of T cell responses to AZD1222 COVID-19 vaccine. Germline CDR1 and CDR2: SNHLY and FYNNEI. There are 14 residues in the CDR3. Deletions cut 7 bases from V and 2 bases from J, with 15 bases between. Findings of the study overall: Seropositive at baseline were only five or six AZD1222 recipients. A rise in Spike-specific TCR breadth and depth followed two AZD1222 doses. In all cases, repertoires were sampled only after the peak T cell response. Mostly white British, mostly female donors; authors suggested clonal diversity may be underestimated.

Libraries were prepared by immunoSEQ multiplex PCR; TCRdb keeps only in-frame clonotypes and omits some of them. The data contain about 57,000 clones, around 88% of them singletons. This clone came up once. The antigen remains unidentified. This clonotype originated in an adult in good health. This specimen consisted of peripheral blood, obtained on day 0 of AZD1222 vaccination. V usage is TRBV2 and J usage is TRBJ2-7, with D perhaps matching TRBD1 (5 bases). Here the CDR3 reads CASTRQYSTYEQYF. CDR3 coding DNA: TGTGCCAGCACGAGACAGTACTCTACCTACGAGCAGTACTTC. The full variable domain, completed using reference TRBV2 and TRBJ2-7, is EPEVTQTPSHQVTQMGQEVILRCVPISNHLYFYWYRQILGQKVEFLVSFYNNEISEKSEIFDDQFSVERPDGSNFTLKIRSTKLEDSAMYFCASTRQYSTYEQYFGPGTRLTVT.